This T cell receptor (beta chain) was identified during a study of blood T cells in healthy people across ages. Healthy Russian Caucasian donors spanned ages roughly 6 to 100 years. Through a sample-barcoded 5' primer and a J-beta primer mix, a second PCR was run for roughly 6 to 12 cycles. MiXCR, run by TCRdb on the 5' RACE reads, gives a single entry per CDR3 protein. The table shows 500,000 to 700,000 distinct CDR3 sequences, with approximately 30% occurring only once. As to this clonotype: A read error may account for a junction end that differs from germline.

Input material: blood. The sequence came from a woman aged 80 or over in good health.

The CDR3 sequence: CASTRVRADAQYF. The CDR3 DNA reads TGTGCCAGCACGCGAGTTAGAGCAGATGCGCAGTATTTT. The chain combines TRBV12-3 or TRBV12-4 with TRBJ2-3, with no clear D. The CDR3 is 13 residues long.